These 13 T cell receptor beta chains share one sample of origin, sequenced in a study of monozygotic twins with inflammatory bowel disease. For each CDR3 protein, TCRdb gives one entry from its re-call of the 5' RACE reads, without DNA. The clone table shows about 210,000 distinct CDR3 sequences, with the ten largest holding less than 2%. Sequenced input: blood. These TCRs come from a human donor with ulcerative colitis or Crohn's disease, or a healthy co-twin of an affected twin (not recorded which).

The chain uses TRBV7-2 and TRBJ2-5; checking the TCRdb D call of TRBD1 is not possible without DNA. The germline CDR1 and CDR2 sequences are SGHTA and FQGNSA. This CDR3 is 13 amino acids long. This CDR3 reads CASSLRQEETQYF.

This chain uses TRBV3-1 with TRBJ2-5; lacking DNA, the TRBD2 call made by TCRdb goes unchecked. The CDR3 totals 14 residues. In germline, CDR1 is LGHDT, CDR2 YNNKEL (reference sequence). CDR3 protein: CASSLTSGDETQYF.

J is TRBJ1-4 and V is TRBV12-3 or TRBV12-4; TCRdb reports TRBD1, a call that lacks DNA to check it against. CDR3 size: 15 residues. This chain's CDR3 is CASSFPGAPFEKLFF.

The chain links TRBV10-3 to TRBJ2-7. This CDR3 region has 13 residues. Germline V gene lookup returns CDR1 ENHRY and CDR2 SYGVKD. CDR3 in amino acids: CAIRDSTAYEQYF.

The rearrangement links TRBV7-9 to TRBJ1-5; TCRdb outputs TRBD1, but without DNA this stays unchecked. The CDR3 runs 15 residues. CDR1 is SEHNR and CDR2 is FQNEAQ in the germline V gene (reference sequence). The CDR3 loop is CASSSDPGRNQPQHF.

The chain couples TRBV5-1 to TRBJ1-4; absent DNA, TCRdb's TRBD1 call cannot be checked. Germline V lookup: CDR1 SGHRS, CDR2 YFSETQ. This CDR3 spans 15 amino acids. CDR3 residues: CASSRQGTTNEKLFF.

The chain couples TRBV20-1 to TRBJ2-1; the TRBD2 assignment by TCRdb is unverifiable without DNA. The CDR3 consists of 13 residues. Germline CDR1 and CDR2: DFQATT and SNEGSKA (reference sequence). The CDR3 is CSASAIQGDEQFF.

This chain connects TRBV12-3 or TRBV12-4 to TRBJ2-5. This CDR3 contains 15 residues. The CDR3 loop is CASSFEERYQETQYF.

CDR3: CASTLEGEGFYGYTF. J is TRBJ1-2 and V is TRBV5-1. CDR1 is SGHRS and CDR2 is YFSETQ in the germline V gene. The CDR3 covers 15 residues.

The CDR3 sequence: CASTRFREWGYTF. This chain uses TRBV13 with TRBJ1-2; the TCRdb call, TRBD1, lacks DNA for checking. The CDR3 runs to 13 residues. CDR1 PRHDT and CDR2 FYEKMQ come from the germline V gene (reference sequence).

This chain joins TRBV12-3 or TRBV12-4 and TRBJ2-7. The CDR3 is 12 residues long. The CDR3 loop reads CASSFEVYEQYF.

V gene TRBV5-1 combines with J gene TRBJ2-1; TCRdb names TRBD2, which stays unverified in the absence of DNA. This CDR3 region has 17 residues. The germline V gene has CDR1 SGHRS and CDR2 YFSETQ. The CDR3 protein is CASKLAGFNTNYIEQFF. Combining the CDR3 with reference TRBV5-1 and TRBJ2-1 gives the whole variable domain KAGVTQTPRYLIKTRGQQVTLSCSPISGHRSVSWYQQTPGQGLQFLFEYFSETQRNKGNFPGRFSGRQFSNSRSEMNVSTLELGDSALYLCASKLAGFNTNYIEQFFGPGTRLTVL.

The chain combines TRBV7-6 with TRBJ2-7; TCRdb's D call of TRBD1 is untestable without DNA. From germline, CDR1 is SGHVS and CDR2 FNYEAQ. The CDR3 runs 14 residues. This CDR3 reads CASSLQGKTYEQYF. Using reference TRBV7-6 and TRBJ2-7 for the parts outside the CDR3, the full variable domain is GAGVSQSPRYKVTKRGQDVALRCDPISGHVSLYWYRQALGQGPEFLTYFNYEAQQDKSGLPNDRFSAERPEGSISTLTIQRTEQRDSAMYRCASSLQGKTYEQYFGPGTRLTVT.